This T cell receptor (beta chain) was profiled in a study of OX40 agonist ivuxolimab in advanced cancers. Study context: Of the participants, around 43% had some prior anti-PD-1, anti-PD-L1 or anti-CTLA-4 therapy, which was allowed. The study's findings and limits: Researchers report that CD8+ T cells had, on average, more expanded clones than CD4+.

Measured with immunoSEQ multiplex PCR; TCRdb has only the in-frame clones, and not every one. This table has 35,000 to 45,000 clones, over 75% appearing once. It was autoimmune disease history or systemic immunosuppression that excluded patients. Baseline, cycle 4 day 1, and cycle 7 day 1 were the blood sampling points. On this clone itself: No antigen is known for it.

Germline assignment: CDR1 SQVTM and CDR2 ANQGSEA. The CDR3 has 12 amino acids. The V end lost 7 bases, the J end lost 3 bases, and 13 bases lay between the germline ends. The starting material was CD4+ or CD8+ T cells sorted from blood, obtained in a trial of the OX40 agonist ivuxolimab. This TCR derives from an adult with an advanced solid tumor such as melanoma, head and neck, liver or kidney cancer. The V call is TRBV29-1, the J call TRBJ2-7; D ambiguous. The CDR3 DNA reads TGCAGCGCCGCCCCGGGCGGCTACGAGCAGTACTTC. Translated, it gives CSAAPGGYEQYF.